This T cell receptor (beta chain) was sequenced for a study of blood T cell repertoires in COVID-19. V dropped 3 bases and J dropped 5; count of bases not matched to a gene: 10. This CDR3 spans 16 amino acids. Germline loops: CDR1 SNHLY, CDR2 FYNNEI. In the original workflow: Estimated nucleated cell counts came from reference gene primer amplification. Produced via immunoSEQ multiplex PCR; TCRdb's table is partial and in-frame only. That table is the source of V, J and clone size, and D and trimming were worked out from the DNA. The sample has hundreds of thousands of clones, about 83% seen once. Participants were aged about 18 to 100 years from around 24 US areas. Recovered status applied to Cohort 3 donors who had two consecutive negative PCRs. It also applied to those with clearance or with symptom resolution.

This chain uses TRBV2 with TRBJ1-1; 9 bases map to TRBD1. Sequences were obtained from PBMCs or T cells enriched from blood (not recorded which). This TCR came from a woman aged 50 to 65 who had recovered from COVID-19. The CDR3 protein is CASSEVRDRAITEAFF. Written as DNA, the CDR3 is TGTGCCAGCAGTGAGGTCCGGGACAGGGCTATTACTGAAGCTTTCTTT.